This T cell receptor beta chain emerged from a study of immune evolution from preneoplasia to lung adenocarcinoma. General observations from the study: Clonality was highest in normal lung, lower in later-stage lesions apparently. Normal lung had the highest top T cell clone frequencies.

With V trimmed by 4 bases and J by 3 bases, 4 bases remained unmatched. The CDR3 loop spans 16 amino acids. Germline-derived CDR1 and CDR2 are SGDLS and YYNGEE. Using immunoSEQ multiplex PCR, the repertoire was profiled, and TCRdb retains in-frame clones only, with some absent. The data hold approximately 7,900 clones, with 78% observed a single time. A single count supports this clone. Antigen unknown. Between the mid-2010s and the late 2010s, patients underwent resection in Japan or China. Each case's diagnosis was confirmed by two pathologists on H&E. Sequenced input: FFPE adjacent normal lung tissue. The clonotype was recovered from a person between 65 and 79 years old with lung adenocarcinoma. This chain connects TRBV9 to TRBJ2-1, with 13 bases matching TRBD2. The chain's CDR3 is CASSPRTSGGYNEQFF. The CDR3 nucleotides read TGTGCCAGCAGCCCGAGGACTAGCGGGGGCTACAATGAGCAGTTCTTC.